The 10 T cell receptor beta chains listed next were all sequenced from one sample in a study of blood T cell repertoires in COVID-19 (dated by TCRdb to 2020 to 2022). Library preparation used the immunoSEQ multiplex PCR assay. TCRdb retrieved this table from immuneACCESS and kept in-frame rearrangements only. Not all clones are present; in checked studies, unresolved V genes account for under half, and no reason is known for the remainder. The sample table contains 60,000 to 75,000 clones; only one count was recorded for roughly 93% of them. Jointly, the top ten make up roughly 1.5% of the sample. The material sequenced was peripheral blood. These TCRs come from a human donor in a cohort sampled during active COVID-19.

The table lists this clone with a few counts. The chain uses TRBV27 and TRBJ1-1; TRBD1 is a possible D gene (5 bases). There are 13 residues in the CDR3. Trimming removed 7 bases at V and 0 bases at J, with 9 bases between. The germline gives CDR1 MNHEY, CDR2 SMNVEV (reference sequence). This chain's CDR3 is CASKRQLNTEAFF. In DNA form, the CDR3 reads TGTGCCAGCAAAAGACAGTTGAACACTGAAGCTTTCTTT.

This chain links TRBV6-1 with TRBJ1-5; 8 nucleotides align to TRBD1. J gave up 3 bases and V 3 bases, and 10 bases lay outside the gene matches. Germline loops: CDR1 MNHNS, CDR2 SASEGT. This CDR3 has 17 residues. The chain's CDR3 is CASSDRWPGGYNQPQHF. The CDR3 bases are TGTGCCAGCAGTGACCGTTGGCCAGGGGGCTACAATCAGCCCCAGCATTTT.

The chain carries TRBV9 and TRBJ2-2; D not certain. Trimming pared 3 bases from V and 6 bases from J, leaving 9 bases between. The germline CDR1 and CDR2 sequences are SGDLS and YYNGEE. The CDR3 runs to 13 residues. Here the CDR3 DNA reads TGTGCCAGCAGCGCCTATACGGCCGGGGAGCTGTTTTTT. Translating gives CASSAYTAGELFF.

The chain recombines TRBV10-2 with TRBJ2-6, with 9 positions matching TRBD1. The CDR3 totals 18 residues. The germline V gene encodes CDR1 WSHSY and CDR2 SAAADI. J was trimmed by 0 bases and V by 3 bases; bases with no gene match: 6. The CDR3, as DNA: TGCGCCAGCAGTGACCAGACAGGGGGACTCTCTGGGGCCAACGTCCTGACTTTC. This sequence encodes CASSDQTGGLSGANVLTF.

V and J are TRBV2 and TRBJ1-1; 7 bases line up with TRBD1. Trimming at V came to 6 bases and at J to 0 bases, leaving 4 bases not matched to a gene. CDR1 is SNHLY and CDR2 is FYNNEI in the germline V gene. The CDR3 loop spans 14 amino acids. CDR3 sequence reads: CASRYRGLNTEAFF. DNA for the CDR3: TGTGCCAGCAGATACAGGGGACTGAACACTGAAGCTTTCTTT.

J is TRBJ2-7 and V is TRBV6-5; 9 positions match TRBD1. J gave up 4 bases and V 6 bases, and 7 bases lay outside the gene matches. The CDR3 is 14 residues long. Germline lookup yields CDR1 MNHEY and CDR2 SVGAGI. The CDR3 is CASRADRGLYEQYF. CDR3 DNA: TGTGCCAGCAGGGCAGACAGGGGGTTATACGAGCAGTACTTC.

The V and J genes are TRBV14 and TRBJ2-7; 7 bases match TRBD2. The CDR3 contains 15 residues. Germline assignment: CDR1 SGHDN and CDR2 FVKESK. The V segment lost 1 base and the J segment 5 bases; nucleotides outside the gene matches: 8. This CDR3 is CASSQARGLADEQYF. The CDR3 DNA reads TGTGCCAGCAGCCAAGCCCGGGGTCTAGCGGACGAGCAGTACTTC. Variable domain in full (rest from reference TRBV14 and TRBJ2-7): EAGVTQFPSHSVIEKGQTVTLRCDPISGHDNLYWYRRVMGKEIKFLLHFVKESKQDESGMPNNRFLAERTGGTYSTLKVQPAELEDSGVYFCASSQARGLADEQYFGPGTRLTVT.

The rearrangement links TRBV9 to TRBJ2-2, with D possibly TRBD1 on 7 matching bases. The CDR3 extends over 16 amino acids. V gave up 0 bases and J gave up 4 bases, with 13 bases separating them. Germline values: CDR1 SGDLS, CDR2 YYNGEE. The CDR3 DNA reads TGTGCCAGCAGCGTAGATGGAGGGGGCTTCACCGGGGAGCTGTTTTTT. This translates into CASSVDGGGFTGELFF.

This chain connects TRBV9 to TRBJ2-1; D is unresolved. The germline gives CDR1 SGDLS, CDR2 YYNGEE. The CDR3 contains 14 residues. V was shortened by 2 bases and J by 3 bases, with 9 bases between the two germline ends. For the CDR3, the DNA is TGTGCCAGCAGCGTGGTCGAGGTCTACAATGAGCAGTTCTTC. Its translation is CASSVVEVYNEQFF.

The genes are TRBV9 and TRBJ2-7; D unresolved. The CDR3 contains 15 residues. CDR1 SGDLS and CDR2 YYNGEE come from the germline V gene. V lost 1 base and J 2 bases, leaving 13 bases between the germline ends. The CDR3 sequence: CASSVMPGQTYEQYF. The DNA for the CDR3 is TGTGCCAGCAGCGTAATGCCAGGTCAGACCTACGAGCAGTACTTC.